This T cell receptor beta chain was obtained from a study of blood T cell repertoires in COVID-19. Profiled with immunoSEQ multiplex PCR; TCRdb holds only in-frame clones, not every one. The table records approximately 110,000 clones, more than 75% of them present only once. V was clipped by 4 bases and J by 2 bases; unmatched bases: 1. CDR3 size: 15 residues. CDR1 and CDR2 from the germline V gene are SGHTA and FQGNSA. The sample comprised peripheral blood. The chain is built from TRBV7-2 and TRBJ2-6, with TRBD1 matching 8 bases. The TCR sequence derives from a human donor in a cohort sampled during active COVID-19. CDR3 coding DNA: TGTGCCAGCAGCTGGACAGGGACTGGGGCCAACGTCCTGACTTTC. As protein: CASSWTGTGANVLTF. Together with reference TRBV7-2 and TRBJ2-6, the CDR3 gives the full variable domain: GAGVSQSPSNKVTEKGKDVELRCDPISGHTALYWYRQSLGQGLEFLIYFQGNSAPDKSGLPSDRFSAERTGGSVSTLTIQRTQQEDSAVYLCASSWTGTGANVLTFGAGSRLTVL.